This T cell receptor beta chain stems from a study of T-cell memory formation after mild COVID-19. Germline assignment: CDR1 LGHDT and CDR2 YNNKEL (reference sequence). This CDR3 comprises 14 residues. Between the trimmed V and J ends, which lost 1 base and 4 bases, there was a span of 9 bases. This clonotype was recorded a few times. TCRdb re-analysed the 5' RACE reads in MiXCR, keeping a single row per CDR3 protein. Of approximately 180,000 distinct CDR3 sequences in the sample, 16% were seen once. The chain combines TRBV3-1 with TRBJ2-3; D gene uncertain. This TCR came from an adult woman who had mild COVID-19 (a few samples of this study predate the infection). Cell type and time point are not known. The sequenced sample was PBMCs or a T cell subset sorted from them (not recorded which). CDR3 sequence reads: CASSQVTGADTQYF. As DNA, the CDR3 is TGTGCCAGCAGCCAAGTTACCGGCGCAGATACGCAGTATTTT.